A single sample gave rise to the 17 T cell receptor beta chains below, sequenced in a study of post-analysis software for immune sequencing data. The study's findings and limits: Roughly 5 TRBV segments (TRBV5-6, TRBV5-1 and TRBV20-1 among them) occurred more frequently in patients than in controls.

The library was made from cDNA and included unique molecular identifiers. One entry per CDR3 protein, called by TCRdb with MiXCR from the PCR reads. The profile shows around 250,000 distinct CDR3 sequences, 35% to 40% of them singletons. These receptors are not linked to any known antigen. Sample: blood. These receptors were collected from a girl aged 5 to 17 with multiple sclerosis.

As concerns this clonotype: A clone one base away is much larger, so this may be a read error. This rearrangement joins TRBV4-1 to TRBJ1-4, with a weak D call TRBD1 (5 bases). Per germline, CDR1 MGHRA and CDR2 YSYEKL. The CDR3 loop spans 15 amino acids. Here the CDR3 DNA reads TGCGCCAGCAGCCAGGGGGACCCCGGGGGAGAAAAACCGTTTTTT. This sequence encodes CASSQGDPGGEKPFF.

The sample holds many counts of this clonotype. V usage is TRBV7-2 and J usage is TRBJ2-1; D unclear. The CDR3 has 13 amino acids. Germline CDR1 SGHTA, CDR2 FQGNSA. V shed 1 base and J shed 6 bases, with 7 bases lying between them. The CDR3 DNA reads TGTGCCAGCAGCTTAGGGATCCCCAATGAGCAGTTCTTC. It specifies CASSLGIPNEQFF.

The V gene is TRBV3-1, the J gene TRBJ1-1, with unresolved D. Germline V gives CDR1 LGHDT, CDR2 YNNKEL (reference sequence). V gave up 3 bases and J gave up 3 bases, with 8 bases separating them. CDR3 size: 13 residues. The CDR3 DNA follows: TGTGCCAGCAGCCACAACTGGGACACTGAAGCTTTCTTT. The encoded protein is CASSHNWDTEAFF.

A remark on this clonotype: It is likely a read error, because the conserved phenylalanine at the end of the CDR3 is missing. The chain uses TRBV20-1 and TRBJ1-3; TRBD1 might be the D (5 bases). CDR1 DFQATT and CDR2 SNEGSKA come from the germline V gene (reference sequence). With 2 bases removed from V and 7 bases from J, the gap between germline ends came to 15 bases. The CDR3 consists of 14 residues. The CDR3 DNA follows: TGCAGTGCTAGATCCCAGGGCCTGGGGAACACCATATATTGT. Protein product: CSARSQGLGNTIYC.

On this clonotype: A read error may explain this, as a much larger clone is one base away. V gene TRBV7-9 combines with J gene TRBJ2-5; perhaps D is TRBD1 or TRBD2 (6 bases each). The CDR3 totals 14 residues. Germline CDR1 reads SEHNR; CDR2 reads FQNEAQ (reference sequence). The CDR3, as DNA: TGTGCCAGCAGCTTAGGTGGGGGGCAAGAGGCCCAGTACTTC. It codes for CASSLGGGQEAQYF.

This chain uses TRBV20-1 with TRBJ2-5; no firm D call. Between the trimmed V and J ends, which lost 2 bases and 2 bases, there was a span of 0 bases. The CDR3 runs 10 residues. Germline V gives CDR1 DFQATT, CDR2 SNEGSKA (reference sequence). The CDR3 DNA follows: TGCAGTGCTAGACAAGAGACCCAGTACTTC. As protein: CSARQETQYF.

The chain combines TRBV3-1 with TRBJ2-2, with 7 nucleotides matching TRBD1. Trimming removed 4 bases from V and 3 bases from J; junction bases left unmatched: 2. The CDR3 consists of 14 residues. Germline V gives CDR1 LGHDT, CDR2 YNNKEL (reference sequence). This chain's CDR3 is CASSPGGDTGELFF. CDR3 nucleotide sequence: TGTGCCAGCAGCCCAGGGGGAGACACCGGGGAGCTGTTTTTT.

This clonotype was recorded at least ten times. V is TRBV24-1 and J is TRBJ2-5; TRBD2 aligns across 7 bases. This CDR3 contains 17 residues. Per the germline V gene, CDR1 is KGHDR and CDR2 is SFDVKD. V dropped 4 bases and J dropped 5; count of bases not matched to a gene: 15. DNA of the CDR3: TGTGCCACCAGTGACCCAAAGCGGGGAGACTTCCTGGAGACCCAGTACTTC. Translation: CATSDPKRGDFLETQYF.

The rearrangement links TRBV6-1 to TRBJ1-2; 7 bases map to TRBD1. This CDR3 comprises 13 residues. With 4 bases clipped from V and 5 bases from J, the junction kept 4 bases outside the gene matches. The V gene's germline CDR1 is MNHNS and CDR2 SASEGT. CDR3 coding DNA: TGTGCCAGCAGTGCCCGGACAGGATATGGCTACACCTTC. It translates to CASSARTGYGYTF.

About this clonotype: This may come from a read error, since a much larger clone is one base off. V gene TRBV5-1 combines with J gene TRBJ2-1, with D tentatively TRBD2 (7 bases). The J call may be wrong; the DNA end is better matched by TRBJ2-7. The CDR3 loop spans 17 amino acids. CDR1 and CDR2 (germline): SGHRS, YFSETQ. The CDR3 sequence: CASSLALSGGSYNEQYF. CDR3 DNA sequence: TGCGCCAGCAGCTTGGCCCTTTCGGGGGGCTCCTACAATGAGCAGTACTTC.

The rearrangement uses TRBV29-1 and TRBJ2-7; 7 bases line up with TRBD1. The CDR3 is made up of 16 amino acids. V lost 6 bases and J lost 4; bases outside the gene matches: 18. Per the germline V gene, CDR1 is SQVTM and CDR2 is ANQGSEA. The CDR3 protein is CSVSIDPGTAGYEQYF. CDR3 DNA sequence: TGCAGCGTCTCTATCGACCCCGGGACAGCCGGTTACGAGCAGTACTTC.

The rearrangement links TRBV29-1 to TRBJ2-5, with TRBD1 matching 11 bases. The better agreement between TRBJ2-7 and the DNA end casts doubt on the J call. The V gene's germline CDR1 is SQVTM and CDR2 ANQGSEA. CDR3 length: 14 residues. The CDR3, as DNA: TGCAGCGTTGATTCGGGACAGGGGGACTACGAGCAGTACTTC. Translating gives CSVDSGQGDYEQYF.

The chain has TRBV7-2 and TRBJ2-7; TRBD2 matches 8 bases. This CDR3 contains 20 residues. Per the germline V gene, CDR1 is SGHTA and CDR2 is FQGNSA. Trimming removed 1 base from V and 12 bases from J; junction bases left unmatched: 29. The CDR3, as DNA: TGTGCCAGCAGCTTAGTACACCTGGGGGGACTAGTGGGGGCTCAAAACATCCGGTACTTC. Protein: CASSLVHLGGLVGAQNIRYF.

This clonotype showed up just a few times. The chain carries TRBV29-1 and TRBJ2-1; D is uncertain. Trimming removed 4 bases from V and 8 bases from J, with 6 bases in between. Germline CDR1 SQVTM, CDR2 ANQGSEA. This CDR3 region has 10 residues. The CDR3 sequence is CSVGCDEQFF. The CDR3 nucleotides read TGCAGCGTTGGCTGCGATGAGCAGTTCTTC.

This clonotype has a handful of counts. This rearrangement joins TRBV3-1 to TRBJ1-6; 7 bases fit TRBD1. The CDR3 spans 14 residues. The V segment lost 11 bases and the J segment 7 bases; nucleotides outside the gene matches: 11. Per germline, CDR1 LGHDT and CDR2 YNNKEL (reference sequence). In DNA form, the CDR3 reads TGTGCCGCGAGCCCGGGACAGTCGAATTCACCCCTCCACTTT. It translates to CAASPGQSNSPLHF.

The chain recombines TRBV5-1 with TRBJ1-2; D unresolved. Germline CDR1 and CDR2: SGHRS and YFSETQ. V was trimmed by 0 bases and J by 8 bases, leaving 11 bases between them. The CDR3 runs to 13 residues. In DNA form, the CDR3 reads TGCGCCAGCAGCTTGGCAGGAGCCATGGGCTACACCTTC. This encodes CASSLAGAMGYTF.

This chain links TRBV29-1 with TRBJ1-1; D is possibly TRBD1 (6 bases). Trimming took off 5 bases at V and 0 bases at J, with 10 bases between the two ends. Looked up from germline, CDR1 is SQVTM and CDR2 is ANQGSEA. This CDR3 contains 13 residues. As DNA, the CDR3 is TGCAGCGTTTCGGGACATTTGAACACTGAAGCTTTCTTT. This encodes CSVSGHLNTEAFF.